The rows below give T cell receptor beta chains drawn from one sample of a study of T cells in Graves' hyperthyroidism and ophthalmopathy. TCRdb independently ran MiXCR on the multiplex PCR reads; one entry per CDR3 protein. Found here are more than 300,000 distinct CDR3 sequences, about a sixth of them singletons; the top ten hold 30% to 40%. The sequencing input was blood. These TCRs come from a woman in her twenties or thirties with Graves' hyperthyroidism that later progressed to Graves' ophthalmopathy. Both conserved end residues are part of each CDR3. Each record gives: J gene, clone size, V gene, D gene, CDR3 DNA, CDR3 protein. The D gene is left open where the match is weak. The size field is filled for only some rows; it gives once, few, many or a size class.

>TRBJ1-2|.|TRBV27|.
TGTGCCAGCAGTTTTGGGGGGCAGGGAGGCTACACCTTC
CASSFGGQGGYTF
>TRBJ2-7|few|TRBV19|.
TGTGCCAGTAGTCCGGTGTCAAGGGGGATCCACGAGCAGTACTTC
CASSPVSRGIHEQYF
>TRBJ2-3|many|TRBV15|.
TGTGCCACCAGCACGGGTGAGGGGGATACGCAGTATTTT
CATSTGEGDTQYF
>TRBJ1-2|many|TRBV20-1|TRBD1
TGCAGTGCTAGTTACCTTAGGACAGGCGCTAACTATGGCTACACCTTC
CSASYLRTGANYGYTF
>TRBJ1-1|.|TRBV30|.
TGTGCCTGGAAGAGAGGCGGGGAAGCTTTCTTT
CAWKRGGEAFF
>TRBJ2-1|many|TRBV2|.
TGTGCCAGCAGTGAGGAGATTAGCGTCTACAATGAGCAGTTCTTC
CASSEEISVYNEQFF
>TRBJ2-7|many|TRBV20-1|TRBD2
TGCAGTGCTACCAACCCCGAGGGGGAGCGGGGGGGCCTCTACGAGCAGTACTTC
CSATNPEGERGGLYEQYF
>TRBJ1-2|many|TRBV3-1|.
TGTGCCAGCAGCCCGGGACAAAGTCGGCTCGTCTATGGCTACACCTTC
CASSPGQSRLVYGYTF
>TRBJ1-1|few|TRBV4-1|TRBD1
TGCGCCAGCAGCCCCCTAGGGGGCAGGCTGAACACTGAAGCTTTCTTT
CASSPLGGRLNTEAFF
>TRBJ2-1|.|TRBV19|TRBD1
TGTGCCAGTTCGATCCCGGGACAGGGTATCGATGAGCAGTTCTTC
CASSIPGQGIDEQFF
>TRBJ2-3|.|TRBV7-9|TRBD2
TGTGCCAGTTTAGACGGGGGGGCCGCAGATACGCAGTATTTT
CASLDGGAADTQYF
>TRBJ2-1|many|TRBV20-1|.
TGCAGTGCTAAGACACCGGGGATCAATGAGCAGTTCTTC
CSAKTPGINEQFF
>TRBJ2-3|few|TRBV28|.
TGTGCCAGCAGTTATACAGGGTTCACAGATACGCAGTATTTT
CASSYTGFTDTQYF
>TRBJ2-7|many|TRBV2|.
TGTGCCAGCAGTGCAGGCCCCTACGAGCAGTACTTC
CASSAGPYEQYF